The TCR beta chain under discussion was sequenced for a study of T-cell reconstitution after alpha-beta-depleted transplantation in children. Study findings and constraints: In patients about two months after transplant, alpha-beta T cells reportedly arose from several hundred expanded graft clones.

Notes on this clonotype: The antigen is not known.

The CDR3 extends over 15 amino acids. The germline gives CDR1 LNHDA, CDR2 SQIVND (reference sequence). Between the trimmed V and J ends, which lost 2 bases and 0 bases, there was a span of 7 bases. Construction of the TCRbeta library involved unique molecular identifiers. In TCRdb, the PCR reads were re-called with MiXCR into one record per CDR3 protein. The table shows around 490,000 distinct CDR3 sequences, with approximately 10% occurring only once. This sequence joins TRBV19 and TRBJ2-2, with D hard to call. The receptor's source is a female patient aged 2-9 years who had a stem cell transplant for aplastic anemia, so the T cells may come from the graft donor. Sequenced material: PBMCs, mostly from graft donor cells, taken 180 days after TCRalphabeta/CD19-depleted stem cell transplant. The CDR3 sequence is CASSISAANTGELFF. CDR3 nucleotide sequence: TGTGCCAGTAGTATAAGCGCCGCGAACACCGGGGAGCTGTTTTTT.